What follows describes a single T cell receptor beta chain. PCR was performed a second time for about 7 to 11 cycles using a sample-barcoded 5' primer and a J-beta primer mix. TCRdb redid the calling of the 5' RACE reads with MiXCR, one entry per CDR3 protein. The table lists approximately 900,000 distinct CDR3 sequences, around 46% of them singletons, with about an eighth in the top ten. This record belongs to a study of blood T cells in healthy people across ages. Between the trimmed V and J ends, which lost 1 base and 11 bases, there was a span of 20 bases. The CDR3 has 15 amino acids. From germline, CDR1 is SGHNT and CDR2 YENEEA.

The sequencing input was blood. The clonotype originates from a young man in good health. This chain links TRBV11-3 with TRBJ1-2; maybe TRBD1 (5 bases). DNA for the CDR3: TGTGCCAGCAGCTTAGGACGGGGGGACGCAGCACGGTACACCTTC. The encoded protein is CASSLGRGDAARYTF.